This is a list of T cell receptor beta chains from one sample in a study of T cell changes during pregnancy in multiple sclerosis. The assay was immunoSEQ multiplex PCR, and TCRdb's table has in-frame clones only and misses some. The sample consists of nearly 110,000 clones, 91% of them appearing once. Sequenced here: peripheral blood, sampled before pregnancy. Receptors originate from a female donor with multiple sclerosis, enrolled in a pregnancy study. Each CDR3 is given with its conserved first and last residue. D genes are given only for firm matches. Clone size is given for some rows only: seen once, a few or many times, or a class if the clone is expanded.

V	J	size	D	DNA	CDR3
TRBV18	TRBJ1-2	.	TRBD1	TGTGCCAGCTCCCCGGGACAGGACTATGGCTACACCTTC	CASSPGQDYGYTF
TRBV7-3	TRBJ1-1	.	.	TGTGCCAGCAGCTTAAGCGGGAACACTGAAGCTTTCTTT	CASSLSGNTEAFF
TRBV28	TRBJ2-7	.	TRBD2	TGTGCCAGCAGTTTACCTAGCGGGGCCTCCTACGAGCAGTACTTC	CASSLPSGASYEQYF
TRBV4-2	TRBJ1-2	.	.	TGTGCCAGCAGCCGAACAGGCGGCGACGGTGGCTACACCTTC	CASSRTGGDGGYTF
TRBV7-9	TRBJ2-1	.	TRBD2	TGTGCCAGCAGCTTAGGACTAGCGGGTCCCAAAGGGAATGAGCAGTTCTTC	CASSLGLAGPKGNEQFF
TRBV28	TRBJ2-5	.	.	TGTGCCAGCGATACTGCGGGGGTAGGGGGAGAGACCCAGTACTTC	CASDTAGVGGETQYF
TRBV11-2	TRBJ1-6	.	.	TGTGCCAGCAGCTTGGCAGGGAATAATTCACCCCTCCACTTT	CASSLAGNNSPLHF
TRBV7-3	TRBJ2-2	.	TRBD2	TGTGCCAGCAGCTTAACACTAGCGGGCAGGCAGGGAGAGCTGTTTTTT	CASSLTLAGRQGELFF
TRBV14	TRBJ1-5	.	.	TGTGCCAGCAGCCAACGGGATCAGCCCCAGCATTTT	CASSQRDQPQHF
TRBV6-6	TRBJ1-5	.	TRBD1	TGTGCCAGCAGTGAGGGGGCAAATCAGCCCCAGCATTTT	CASSEGANQPQHF
TRBV19	TRBJ1-2	.	.	TGTGCCAGTAGTAAGACCGACACCTATGGCTACACCTTC	CASSKTDTYGYTF
TRBV2	TRBJ2-3	.	TRBD1	TGTGCCAGCAAAGGGACAGGGGTTGGCACAGATACGCAGTATTTT	CASKGTGVGTDTQYF
TRBV9	TRBJ1-5	.	TRBD1	TGTGCCAGCAGCGTTGGGACAGGGAGCCAGCCCCAGCATTTT	CASSVGTGSQPQHF
TRBV29-1	TRBJ2-1	.	.	TGCAGCGTTGTTCTGAGAGGGGGGGGCAGAAGCTCCTACAATGAGCAGTTCTTC	CSVVLRGGGRSSYNEQFF
TRBV5-5	TRBJ1-1	.	.	TGTGCCAGCAGCTTGGTGCCAGGTCCTAATCTGAACACTGAAGCTTTCTTT	CASSLVPGPNLNTEAFF
TRBV18	TRBJ1-3	.	.	TGTGCCAGCACCCCGGAAGGGGACAACTCTGGAAACACCATATATTTT	CASTPEGDNSGNTIYF
TRBV2	TRBJ2-7	.	TRBD2	TGTGCCAGCAGGGCTACTAGCGGGGGCCTCTCCTACGAGCAGTACTTC	CASRATSGGLSYEQYF
TRBV27	TRBJ1-1	.	.	TGTGCCAGCAGTCCGAGGGGAGGGGGAAAGGGCACTGAAGCTTTCTTT	CASSPRGGGKGTEAFF
TRBV14	TRBJ1-6	.	.	TGTGCCAGCAGCCAAGTCGGCGGACTAAATTCACCCCTCCACTTT	CASSQVGGLNSPLHF
TRBV30	TRBJ2-1	.	TRBD2	TGTGCCTGGAGTAGGGCCGGGGGGGGCCACAATGAGCAGTTCTTC	CAWSRAGGGHNEQFF
TRBV11-3	TRBJ2-3	.	.	TGTGCCAGCAGCTTGGGCAGCCGCACAGATACGCAGTATTTT	CASSLGSRTDTQYF
TRBV11-2	TRBJ2-1	.	TRBD2	TGTGCCAGCAGCCTCCCGGCGGGAGACAATGAGCAGTTCTTC	CASSLPAGDNEQFF
TRBV19	TRBJ2-7	.	TRBD1	TGTGCCAGTAGCTCTGTAGGTAACGGGACAGGGAAGAATACCCAAAGCTCCTACGAGCAGTACTTC	CASSSVGNGTGKNTQSSYEQYF
TRBV5-1	TRBJ1-2	.	TRBD1	TGCGCCAGCAGCTTGGAGGACAGGGCCTATGGCTACACCTTC	CASSLEDRAYGYTF
TRBV2	TRBJ2-7	.	TRBD1	TGTGCCAGCAGTGGTGGGCAGGGGGTTTTCTACGAGCAGTACTTC	CASSGGQGVFYEQYF
TRBV29-1	TRBJ2-6	.	.	TGCAGCGTCGTACACAGGAGCTCTGGGGCCAACGTCCTGACTTTC	CSVVHRSSGANVLTF
TRBV7-2	TRBJ1-1	.	.	TGTGCCAGCAGCCTAGGGACACCAAACACTGAAGCTTTCTTT	CASSLGTPNTEAFF
TRBV11-3	TRBJ2-7	.	TRBD2	TGTGCCAGCAGCAGAGAAAGATGGGGGGAGGGGACTCCCTACGAGCAGTACTTC	CASSRERWGEGTPYEQYF
TRBV28	TRBJ1-5	few	.	TGTGCGACCTCGGACAGAAGCAATCAGCCCCAGCATTTT	CATSDRSNQPQHF
TRBV11-3	TRBJ2-5	once	TRBD2	TGTGCCAGCAGCTTAGGTAGCGGGGGGGCCGGGGAGACCCAGTACTTC	CASSLGSGGAGETQYF
TRBV28	TRBJ1-5	.	.	TGTGCCAGCAGTTTGGGGAGTCAGCCCCAGCATTTT	CASSLGSQPQHF
TRBV27	TRBJ1-6	.	TRBD1	TGTGCCAGCAATGTACAGGGGCCAAATTCACCCCTCCACTTT	CASNVQGPNSPLHF
TRBV6-4	TRBJ2-1	.	.	TGTGCCAGCAGCGCCGGACTGCCTACCTACAATGAGCAGTTCTTC	CASSAGLPTYNEQFF
TRBV7-2	TRBJ2-7	.	.	TGTGCCAGCAGCGTCCGCCCTAGTCCGCAAGGCGAGCAGTACTTC	CASSVRPSPQGEQYF
TRBV5-1	TRBJ1-2	.	TRBD1	TGCGCCAGCAGCTTGGGGGACAGGAATGGCTACACCTTC	CASSLGDRNGYTF
TRBV11-3	TRBJ1-6	.	.	TGTGCCAGCAGCTACATCTCTGATTCACCCCTCCACTTT	CASSYISDSPLHF
TRBV5-1	TRBJ1-2	.	.	TGCGCCAGCAGCTTGGGACAGACAGTCTATGGCTACACCTTC	CASSLGQTVYGYTF
TRBV14	TRBJ1-2	.	TRBD1	TGTGCCAGCAGCCAAGATTTAAAGGACAGGGGACGCCATGGCTACACCTTC	CASSQDLKDRGRHGYTF
TRBV7-8	TRBJ1-5	.	.	TGTGCCAGCAGCGCCCGGGGGGAGGGTCAGCCCCAGCATTTT	CASSARGEGQPQHF
TRBV6-1	TRBJ2-7	.	TRBD2	TGTGCCAGCAGTGAAGTTAGACTAGCTGGCGAGCAGTACTTC	CASSEVRLAGEQYF
TRBV19	TRBJ1-2	.	TRBD1	TGTGCCAGTACACGCATAGGGGACAGAAGGGACCGTGGCTACACCTTC	CASTRIGDRRDRGYTF
TRBV6-5	TRBJ1-1	.	TRBD1	TGTGCCACATACCCTCTTCCCGGGACAGGGGTTGAAGCTTTCTTT	CATYPLPGTGVEAFF
TRBV18	TRBJ1-5	.	.	TGTGCCAGCTCACCTCAGTACAGCAGTCAGCCCCAGCATTTT	CASSPQYSSQPQHF
TRBV28	TRBJ2-5	.	TRBD2	TGTGCCAGCACCAAAAGGGGAGATAGCGGGATAAAGACCCAGTACTTC	CASTKRGDSGIKTQYF
TRBV6-1	TRBJ1-2	.	.	TGTGCCAGCAGTGCCGGGACAAGGGTTAACTATGGCTACACCTTC	CASSAGTRVNYGYTF
TRBV6-1	TRBJ1-4	once	.	TGTGCCAGCAGTTCCCCCTCTGAAAAACTGTTTTTT	CASSSPSEKLFF
TRBV30	TRBJ1-2	.	.	TGTGCCTGGAGTGTCGGCACGATCCAGGATGGCTACACCTTC	CAWSVGTIQDGYTF
TRBV27	TRBJ2-7	.	.	TGTGCCAGCAGTTTACTCCCAGGGGGGAGGTCTTACGAGCAGTACTTC	CASSLLPGGRSYEQYF
TRBV27	TRBJ2-7	.	TRBD1	TGTGCCAGCAGTTTCGGACAGGGGAGCAACTACGAGCAGTACTTC	CASSFGQGSNYEQYF
TRBV11-2	TRBJ2-7	.	TRBD1	TGTGCCAGCAGCCCCCGACAGGGAACAAGCCACGAGCAGTACTTC	CASSPRQGTSHEQYF